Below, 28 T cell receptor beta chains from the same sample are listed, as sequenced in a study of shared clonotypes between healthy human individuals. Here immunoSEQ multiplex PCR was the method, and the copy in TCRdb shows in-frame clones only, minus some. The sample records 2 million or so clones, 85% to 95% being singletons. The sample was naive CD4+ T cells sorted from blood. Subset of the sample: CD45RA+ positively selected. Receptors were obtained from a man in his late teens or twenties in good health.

The CDR3 is CARSCCHRDGYNSPLHF. CDR3 bases: TGTGCCAGAAGCTGTTGTCACAGGGACGGGTATAATTCACCCCTCCACTTT. The genes are TRBV7-5 and TRBJ1-6; whether TRBD1, the table's D call, matches the DNA was not checked. TRBV7-5 is classified as a pseudogene. CDR3 length: 17 amino acids.

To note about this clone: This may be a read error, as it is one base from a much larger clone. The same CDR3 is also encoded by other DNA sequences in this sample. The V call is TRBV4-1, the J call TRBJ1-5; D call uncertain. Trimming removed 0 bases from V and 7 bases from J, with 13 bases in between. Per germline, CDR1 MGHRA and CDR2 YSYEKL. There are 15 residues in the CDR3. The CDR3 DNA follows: TGCGCCAGCAGCCAAGAGTTGCAGTCCAACCAGCCCCAGCATTTT. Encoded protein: CASSQELQSNQPQHF.

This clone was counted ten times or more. The DNA of the CDR3 is TGTGCCTGGAGTGTAGGTTCGGGCAGGGCGGGAGAGCAGTACTTC. Its translation is CAWSVGSGRAGEQYF. The V gene is TRBV30, the J gene TRBJ2-7, with D perhaps matching TRBD2 (6 bases). CDR1 and CDR2 from the germline V gene are GTSNPN and SVGIG (reference sequence). This CDR3 comprises 15 residues. V was clipped by 0 bases and J by 7 bases, with 19 bases between them.

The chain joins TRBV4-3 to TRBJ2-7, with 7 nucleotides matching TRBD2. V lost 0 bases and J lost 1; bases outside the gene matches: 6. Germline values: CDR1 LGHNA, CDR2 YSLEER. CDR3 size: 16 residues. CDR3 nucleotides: TGCGCCAGCAGCCAAGATCTCACTAGCGTTTCCTACGAGCAGTACTTC. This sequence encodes CASSQDLTSVSYEQYF.

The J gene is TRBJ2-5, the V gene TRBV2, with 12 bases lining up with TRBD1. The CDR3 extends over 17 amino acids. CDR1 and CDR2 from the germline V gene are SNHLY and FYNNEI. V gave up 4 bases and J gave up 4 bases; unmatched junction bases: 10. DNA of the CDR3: TGTGCCAGCAGTGGTGTAGGGACAGGGGGCTGGGGAGAGACCCAGTACTTC. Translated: CASSGVGTGGWGETQYF.

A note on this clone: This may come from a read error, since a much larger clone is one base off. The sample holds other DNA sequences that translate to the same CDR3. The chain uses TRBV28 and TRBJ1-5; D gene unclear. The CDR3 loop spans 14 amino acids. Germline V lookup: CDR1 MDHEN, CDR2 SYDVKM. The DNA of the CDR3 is TGTGCCAGCAGTTTACTGATAGGCAATCAGCCCCAGCACTTT. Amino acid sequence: CASSLLIGNQPQHF.

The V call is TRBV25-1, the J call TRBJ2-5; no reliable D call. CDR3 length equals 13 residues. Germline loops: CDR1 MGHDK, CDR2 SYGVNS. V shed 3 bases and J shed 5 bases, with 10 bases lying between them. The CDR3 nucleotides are TGTGCCAGCAGTGAGTCCTACCCCGAGACCCAGTACTTC. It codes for CASSESYPETQYF. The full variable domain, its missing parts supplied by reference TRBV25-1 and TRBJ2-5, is EADIYQTPRYLVIGTGKKITLECSQTMGHDKMYWYQQDPGMELHLIHYSYGVNSTEKGDLSSESTVSRIRTEHFPLTLESARPSHTSQYLCASSESYPETQYFGPGTRLLVL.

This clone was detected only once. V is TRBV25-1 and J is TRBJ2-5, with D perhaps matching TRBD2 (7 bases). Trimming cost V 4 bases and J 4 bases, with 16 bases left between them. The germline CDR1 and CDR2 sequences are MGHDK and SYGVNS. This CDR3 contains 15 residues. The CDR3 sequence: CASSAPARGAETQYF. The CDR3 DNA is TGTGCCAGCAGTGCTCCCGCCCGGGGGGCAGAGACCCAGTACTTC.

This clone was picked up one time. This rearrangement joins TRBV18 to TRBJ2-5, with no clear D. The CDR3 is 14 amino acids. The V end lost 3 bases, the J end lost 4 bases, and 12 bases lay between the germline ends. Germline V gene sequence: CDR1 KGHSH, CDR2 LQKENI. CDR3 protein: CASSPVDSSETQYF. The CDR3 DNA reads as TGTGCCAGCTCACCGGTGGATAGCTCAGAGACCCAGTACTTC.

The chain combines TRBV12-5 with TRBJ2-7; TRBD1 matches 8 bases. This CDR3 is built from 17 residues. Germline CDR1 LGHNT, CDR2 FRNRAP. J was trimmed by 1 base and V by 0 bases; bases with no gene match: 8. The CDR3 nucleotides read TGTGCTAGTGGTTTGGTACTGGGACAGGTGGGATCCTACGAGCAGTACTTC. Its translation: CASGLVLGQVGSYEQYF.

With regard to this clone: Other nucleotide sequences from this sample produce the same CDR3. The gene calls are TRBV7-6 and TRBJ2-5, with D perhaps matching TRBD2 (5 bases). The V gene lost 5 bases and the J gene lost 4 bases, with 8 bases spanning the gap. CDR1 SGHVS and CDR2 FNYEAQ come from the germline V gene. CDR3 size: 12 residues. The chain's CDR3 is CASSLRGETQYF. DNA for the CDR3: TGTGCCAGCAGCCTCCGGGGAGAGACCCAGTACTTC.

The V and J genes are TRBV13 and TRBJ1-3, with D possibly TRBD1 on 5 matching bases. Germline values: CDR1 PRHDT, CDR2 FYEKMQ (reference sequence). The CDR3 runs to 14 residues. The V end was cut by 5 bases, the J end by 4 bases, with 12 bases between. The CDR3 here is CASSQTRDGNTIYF. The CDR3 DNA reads TGTGCCAGCAGCCAAACGAGGGACGGAAACACCATATATTTT.

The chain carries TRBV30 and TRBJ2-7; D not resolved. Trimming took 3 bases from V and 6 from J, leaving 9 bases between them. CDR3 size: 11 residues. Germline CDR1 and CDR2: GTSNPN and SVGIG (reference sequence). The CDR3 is CAWSYTGEQYF. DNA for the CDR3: TGTGCCTGGAGCTATACGGGCGAGCAGTACTTC.

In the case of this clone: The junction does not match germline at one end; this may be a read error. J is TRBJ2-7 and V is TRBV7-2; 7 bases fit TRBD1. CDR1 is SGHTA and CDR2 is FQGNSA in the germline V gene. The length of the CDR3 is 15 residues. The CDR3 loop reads CVSSLAGTENYEQYF. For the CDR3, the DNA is TGTGTCAGCAGCTTGGCCGGGACAGAAAATTACGAGCAGTACTTC. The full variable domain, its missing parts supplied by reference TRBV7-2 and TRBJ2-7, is GAGVSQSPSNKVTEKGKDVELRCDPISGHTALYWYRQSLGQGLEFLIYFQGNSAPDKSGLPSDRFSAERTGGSVSTLTIQRTQQEDSAVYLCVSSLAGTENYEQYFGPGTRLTVT.

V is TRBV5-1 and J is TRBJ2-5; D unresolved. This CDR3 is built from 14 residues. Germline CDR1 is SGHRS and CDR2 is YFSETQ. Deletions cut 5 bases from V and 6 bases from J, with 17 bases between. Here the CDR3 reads CASSSAQPRKTQYF. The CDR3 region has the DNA TGCGCCAGCAGTTCCGCGCAACCCCGTAAGACCCAGTACTTC.

The CDR3 region has the DNA TGTGCCAGCAGCGCCGGACAGGGGACCAATTCACCCCTCCACTTT. The encoded protein is CASSAGQGTNSPLHF. The chain uses TRBV7-9 and TRBJ1-6; 9 positions match TRBD1. The V segment lost 5 bases and the J segment 7 bases; nucleotides outside the gene matches: 6. There are 15 residues in the CDR3. CDR1 SEHNR and CDR2 FQNEAQ come from the germline V gene (reference sequence).

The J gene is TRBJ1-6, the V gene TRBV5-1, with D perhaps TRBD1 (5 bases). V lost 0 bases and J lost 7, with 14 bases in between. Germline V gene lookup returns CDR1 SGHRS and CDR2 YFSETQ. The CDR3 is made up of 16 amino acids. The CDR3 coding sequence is TGCGCCAGCAGCTTGGCAACGGGGGTAGGAAATTCACCCCTCCACTTT. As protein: CASSLATGVGNSPLHF.

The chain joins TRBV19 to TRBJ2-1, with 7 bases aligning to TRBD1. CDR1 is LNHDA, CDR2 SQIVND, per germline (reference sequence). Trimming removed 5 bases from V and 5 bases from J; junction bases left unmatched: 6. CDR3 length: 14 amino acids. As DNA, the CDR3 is TGTGCCAGTAGTTCCCTAGGGGGCCACAATGAGCAGTTCTTC. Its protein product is CASSSLGGHNEQFF.

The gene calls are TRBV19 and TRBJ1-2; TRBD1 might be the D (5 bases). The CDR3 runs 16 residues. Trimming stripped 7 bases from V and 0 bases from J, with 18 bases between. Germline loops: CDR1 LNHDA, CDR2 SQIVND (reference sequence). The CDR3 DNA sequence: TGTGCCAGTAATAAACCGGGACCCCCGGCTAACTATGGCTACACCTTC. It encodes CASNKPGPPANYGYTF.

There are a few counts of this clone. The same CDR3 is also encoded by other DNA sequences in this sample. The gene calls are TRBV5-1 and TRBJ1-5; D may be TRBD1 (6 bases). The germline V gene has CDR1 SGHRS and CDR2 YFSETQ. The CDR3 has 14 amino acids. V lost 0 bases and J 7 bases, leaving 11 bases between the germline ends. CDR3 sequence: CASSLGGAGQPQHF. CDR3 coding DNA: TGCGCCAGCAGCTTGGGGGGGGCCGGGCAGCCCCAGCATTTT.

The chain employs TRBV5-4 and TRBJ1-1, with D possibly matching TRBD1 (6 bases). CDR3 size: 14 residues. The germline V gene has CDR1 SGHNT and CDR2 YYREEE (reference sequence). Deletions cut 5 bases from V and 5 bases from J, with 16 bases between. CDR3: CASRAGGAGTEAFF. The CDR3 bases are TGTGCCAGCAGGGCCGGGGGCGCTGGGACTGAAGCTTTCTTT.

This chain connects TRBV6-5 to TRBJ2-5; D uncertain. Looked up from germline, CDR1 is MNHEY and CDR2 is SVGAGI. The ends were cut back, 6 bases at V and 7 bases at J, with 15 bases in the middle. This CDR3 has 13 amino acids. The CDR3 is CASSPGPSGTQYF. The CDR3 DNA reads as TGTGCCAGCAGCCCGGGTCCTTCGGGGACCCAGTACTTC.

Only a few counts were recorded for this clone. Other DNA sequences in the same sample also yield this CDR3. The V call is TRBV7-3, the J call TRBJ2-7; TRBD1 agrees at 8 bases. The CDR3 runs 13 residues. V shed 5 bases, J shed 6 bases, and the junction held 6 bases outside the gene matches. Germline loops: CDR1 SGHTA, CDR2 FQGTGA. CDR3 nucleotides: TGTGCCAGCAGCCCCGGACAGGGAGGCGAGCAGTACTTC. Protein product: CASSPGQGGEQYF.

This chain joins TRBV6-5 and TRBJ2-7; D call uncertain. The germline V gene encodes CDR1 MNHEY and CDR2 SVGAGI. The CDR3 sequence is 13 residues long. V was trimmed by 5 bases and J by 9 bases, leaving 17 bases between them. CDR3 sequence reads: CASSASPPPGQYF. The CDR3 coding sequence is TGTGCCAGCAGTGCCTCTCCGCCTCCCGGGCAGTACTTC.

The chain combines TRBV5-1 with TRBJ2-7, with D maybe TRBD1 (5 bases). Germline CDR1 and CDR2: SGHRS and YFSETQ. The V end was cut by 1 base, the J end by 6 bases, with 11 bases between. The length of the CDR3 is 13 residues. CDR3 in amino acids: CASSLSPGREQYF. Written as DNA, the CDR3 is TGCGCCAGCAGCTTGAGTCCAGGGCGCGAGCAGTACTTC.

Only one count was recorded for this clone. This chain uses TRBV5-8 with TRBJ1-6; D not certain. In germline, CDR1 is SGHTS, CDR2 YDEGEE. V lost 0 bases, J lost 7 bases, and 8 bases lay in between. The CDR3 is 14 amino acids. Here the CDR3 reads CASSLEGFNSPLHF. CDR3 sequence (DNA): TGTGCCAGCAGCTTGGAAGGGTTCAATTCACCCCTCCACTTT.

The DNA for the CDR3 is TGCAGCGTTGGGGTTGCTGAGCAGTTCTTC. Translation: CSVGVAEQFF. The chain has TRBV29-1 and TRBJ2-1; D unclear. CDR1 SQVTM and CDR2 ANQGSEA come from the germline V gene. The CDR3 covers 10 residues. V gave up 4 bases and J gave up 9 bases, with 7 bases separating them.

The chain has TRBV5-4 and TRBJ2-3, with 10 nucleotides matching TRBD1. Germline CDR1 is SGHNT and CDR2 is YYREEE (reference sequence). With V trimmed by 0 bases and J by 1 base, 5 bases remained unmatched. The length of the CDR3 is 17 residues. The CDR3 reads CASSLVGGTGGTDTQYF. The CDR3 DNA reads TGTGCCAGCAGCTTGGTAGGGGGGACAGGGGGCACAGATACGCAGTATTTT.